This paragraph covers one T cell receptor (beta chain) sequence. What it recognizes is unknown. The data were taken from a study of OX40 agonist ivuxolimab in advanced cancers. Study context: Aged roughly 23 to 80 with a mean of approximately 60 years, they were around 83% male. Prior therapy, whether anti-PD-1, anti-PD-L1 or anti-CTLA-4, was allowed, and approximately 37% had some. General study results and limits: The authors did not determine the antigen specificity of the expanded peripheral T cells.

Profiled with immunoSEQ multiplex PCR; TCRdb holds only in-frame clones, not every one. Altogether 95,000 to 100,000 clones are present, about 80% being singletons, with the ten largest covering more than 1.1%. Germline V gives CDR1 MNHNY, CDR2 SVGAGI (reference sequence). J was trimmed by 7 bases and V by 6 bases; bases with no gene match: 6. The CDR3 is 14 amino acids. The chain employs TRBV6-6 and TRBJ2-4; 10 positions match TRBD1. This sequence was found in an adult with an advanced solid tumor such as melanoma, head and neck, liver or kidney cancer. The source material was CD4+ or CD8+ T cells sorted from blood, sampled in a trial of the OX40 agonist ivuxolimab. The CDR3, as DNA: TGTGCCAGCAGCCCCGGGACAGGGGCGAACATTCAGTACTTC. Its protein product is CASSPGTGANIQYF.